The 18 T cell receptor beta chains reported below all come from one sample, sequenced in a study of control samples from healthy donors and cancer patients. Assay used: immunoSEQ multiplex PCR; TCRdb lists only in-frame clones, some missing. The sample has tens of thousands of clones, approximately 95% seen once; the top ten hold roughly 0.99%. The sequencing sample was made of blood. The receptors shown here come from a woman between 18 and 29 years old in good health.

The V and J genes are TRBV6-5 and TRBJ1-5; no clear D gene. CDR1 and CDR2 from the germline V gene are MNHEY and SVGAGI. V was trimmed by 5 bases and J by 1 base, leaving 6 bases between them. The CDR3 is 13 amino acids. CDR3 DNA sequence: TGTGCCAGCAGTCGAGGGAGCAATCAGCCCCAGCATTTT. Protein: CASSRGSNQPQHF.

A word on this clone: The same CDR3 arises from other DNA sequences in this sample as well. The rearrangement joins TRBV5-6 to TRBJ2-2; no clear D. Trimming left V 4 bases short and J 5 bases short, with 12 bases between. Looked up from germline, CDR1 is SGHDT and CDR2 is YYEEEE. The CDR3 has 14 residues. DNA of the CDR3: TGTGCCAGCAGCCTGACGGGCGGTACCGGGGAGCTGTTTTTT. Translation: CASSLTGGTGELFF.

The chain is built from TRBV6-5 and TRBJ1-4; maybe TRBD1 (5 bases). The germline V gene has CDR1 MNHEY and CDR2 SVGAGI. This CDR3 has 14 amino acids. Trimming took 0 bases from V and 4 from J, leaving 6 bases between them. CDR3 loop: CASSYSRGNEKLFF. In nucleotides, the CDR3 is TGTGCCAGCAGTTACTCTAGGGGTAATGAAAAACTGTTTTTT.

The rearrangement links TRBV3-1 (or the pseudogene TRBV3-2) to TRBJ1-2; D is unclear. This CDR3 is built from 12 residues. V lost 5 bases to trimming and J lost 6 bases, with 10 bases between them. Germline V gene data show CDR1 as LGHDT and CDR2 as YNNKEL (reference sequence). Here the CDR3 reads CASSTPQNGYTF. For the CDR3, the DNA is TGTGCCAGCAGCACACCACAGAATGGCTACACCTTC.

The chain combines TRBV4-1 with TRBJ2-5; TRBD2 matches 14 bases. V trimming: 0 bases; J trimming: 11 bases; junction bases outside the gene matches: 8. The CDR3 has 16 residues. Germline-derived CDR1 and CDR2 are MGHRA and YSYEKL. This CDR3 reads CASSQEGLAGARGQYF. The CDR3 nucleotides read TGCGCCAGCAGCCAAGAGGGACTAGCGGGGGCGAGGGGACAGTACTTC.

This clone appeared once. The chain is built from TRBV11-2 and TRBJ2-1; a possible D gene is TRBD2 (5 bases). The CDR3 length is 11 residues. V was clipped by 8 bases and J by 10 bases, with 12 bases between them. CDR1 is SGHAT and CDR2 is FQNNGV in the germline V gene. The CDR3 sequence: CASSDWREQFF. The CDR3 coding sequence is TGTGCCAGCTCCGATTGGAGGGAGCAGTTCTTC.

The rearrangement links TRBV6-2 or TRBV6-3 to TRBJ1-2; tentative D call: TRBD1 (5 bases). Germline CDR1 and CDR2: MNHEY and SVGEGT. Trimming removed 2 bases from V and 8 bases from J, with 18 bases in between. CDR3 length equals 15 residues. CDR3 amino acids: CASSYMQGGREGYTF. The CDR3 DNA follows: TGTGCCAGCAGTTACATGCAGGGAGGACGTGAAGGCTACACCTTC.

This chain links TRBV5-1 with TRBJ1-1; D remains ambiguous. This CDR3 has 15 residues. Germline V lookup: CDR1 SGHRS, CDR2 YFSETQ. V shed 0 bases and J shed 9 bases, with 18 bases lying between them. CDR3 DNA sequence: TGCGCCAGCAGCTTGGGTGGGGAGGTGGCCACGCAAGCTTTCTTT. It is translated as CASSLGGEVATQAFF.

The chain recombines TRBV6-5 with TRBJ1-1, with 9 bases that match TRBD1. CDR3 length equals 15 residues. V lost 6 bases to trimming and J lost 5 bases; unmatched junction nucleotides: 10. CDR1 and CDR2 (germline): MNHEY, SVGAGI. The DNA for the CDR3 is TGTGCCAGCAGCCGATCGGACAGGGGACAAACTGAAGCTTTCTTT. Protein product: CASSRSDRGQTEAFF.

This chain joins TRBV10-3 and TRBJ1-5; 8 nucleotides line up with TRBD1. CDR3 size: 13 residues. V trimming: 10 bases; J trimming: 3 bases; junction bases outside the gene matches: 5. Germline V gene data show CDR1 as ENHRY and CDR2 as SYGVKD. This chain's CDR3 is CATRGLSNQPQHF. For the CDR3, the DNA is TGTGCCACCAGGGGGCTGTCCAATCAGCCCCAGCATTTT.

The rearrangement links TRBV6-4 to TRBJ2-3; 8 bases map to TRBD1. The length of the CDR3 is 15 residues. Unmatched junction bases numbered 4, after V lost 4 bases and J lost 1 base. Germline V gene lookup returns CDR1 MRHNA and CDR2 SNTAGT. CDR3 DNA: TGTGCCAGCAGTGCTGAGACAGGGGGCACAGATACGCAGTATTTT. It specifies CASSAETGGTDTQYF.

The chain has TRBV7-9 and TRBJ2-7, with TRBD1 as a possible D gene (5 bases). Trimming cost V 5 bases and J 5 bases, with 10 bases left between them. The CDR3 extends over 12 amino acids. Looked up from germline, CDR1 is SEHNR and CDR2 is FQNEAQ (reference sequence). In DNA form, the CDR3 reads TGTGCCAGCAGCCTTACAGGAAACGAGCAGTACTTC. This sequence encodes CASSLTGNEQYF.

The chain couples TRBV28 to TRBJ1-2, with D perhaps matching TRBD1 (5 bases). In germline, CDR1 is MDHEN, CDR2 SYDVKM. The V end lost 4 bases, the J end lost 5 bases, and 20 bases lay between the germline ends. This CDR3 is 16 amino acids long. This CDR3 is CASSSVIRSTVYGYTF. For the CDR3, the DNA is TGTGCCAGCAGTTCAGTCATACGTTCGACAGTATATGGCTACACCTTC.

The genes are TRBV28 and TRBJ2-3, with 8 positions matching TRBD2. The CDR3 is 16 amino acids. CDR1 MDHEN and CDR2 SYDVKM come from the germline V gene. Trimming at V came to 5 bases and at J to 5 bases, leaving 12 bases not matched to a gene. The CDR3 region is CASSGGGSTARDTQYF. As DNA, the CDR3 is TGTGCCAGCAGTGGCGGGGGGTCCACAGCGAGAGATACGCAGTATTTT.

The rearrangement links TRBV6-5 to TRBJ1-1, with no clear D. The CDR3 totals 16 residues. CDR1 is MNHEY and CDR2 is SVGAGI in the germline V gene. Trimming took off 2 bases at V and 1 base at J, with 14 bases between the two ends. The CDR3 DNA sequence: TGTGCCAGCAGTTACCTGCAGGCCTCGGCGAACACTGAAGCTTTCTTT. Protein sequence: CASSYLQASANTEAFF.

The V call is TRBV5-1, the J call TRBJ2-3, with 9 positions matching TRBD2. Germline V gives CDR1 SGHRS, CDR2 YFSETQ. CDR3 size: 15 residues. The J segment lost 0 bases and the V segment lost 5 bases, leaving 4 bases of the junction unmatched. In nucleotides, the CDR3 is TGCGCCAGCAGTTTTAGCGGGGGTAGCACAGATACGCAGTATTTT. Translation: CASSFSGGSTDTQYF.

This chain connects TRBV5-5 to TRBJ1-4; TRBD1 matches 12 bases. Per the germline V gene, CDR1 is SGHKS and CDR2 is YYEKEE (reference sequence). The V segment lost 3 bases and the J segment 8 bases; nucleotides outside the gene matches: 8. The CDR3 loop spans 16 amino acids. The CDR3 sequence is CASSYGTGGGKEKLFF. Here the CDR3 DNA reads TGTGCCAGCAGCTACGGGACAGGGGGCGGAAAGGAAAAACTGTTTTTT.

Regarding this clone: An end of the junction does not agree with germline; a read error may underlie this. The chain combines TRBV4-2 with TRBJ2-1; maybe TRBD2 (6 bases). The CDR3 covers 17 residues. Germline CDR1 LGHNA, CDR2 YNFKEQ. CDR3 protein: CASSQDGASATYNEQFF. CDR3 sequence (DNA): TGTGCCAGCAGTCAAGATGGGGCTAGCGCGACCTACAATGAGCAGTTCTTC.